This passage covers 5 T cell receptor beta chains from one sample sequenced in a study of T cell repertoires in cytomegalovirus infection. Each CDR3 protein is one row after TCRdb ran MiXCR on the reads. This sample has around 430,000 distinct CDR3 sequences, with 40% to 50% found just once. Antigens of these TCRs are unknown. Sequenced material: cultured PBMCs, taken from culture after CMV antigen stimulation. Receptor source: a human donor in good health (CMV status not recorded). Some clones in this sample may be carry-over from other donors' samples.

This clonotype was observed a few times. The rearrangement links TRBV7-2 to TRBJ2-3; 13 nucleotides agree with TRBD2. With 2 bases clipped from V and 7 bases from J, the junction kept 3 bases outside the gene matches. Germline values: CDR1 SGHTA, CDR2 FQGNSA. This CDR3 comprises 15 residues. CDR3 loop: CASSLWTSGSYTQYF. CDR3 DNA: TGTGCCAGCAGCTTATGGACTAGCGGGAGTTATACGCAGTATTTT.

V usage is TRBV7-8 and J usage is TRBJ1-6; D not certain. Between the trimmed V and J ends, which lost 4 bases and 0 bases, there was a span of 10 bases. The CDR3 is 16 amino acids. Germline loops: CDR1 SGHVS, CDR2 FQNEAQ. The CDR3 protein is CASSSDPSSYNSPLHF. CDR3 sequence (DNA): TGTGCCAGCAGCTCAGACCCAAGCTCCTATAATTCACCCCTCCACTTT.

This clonotype was seen more than once but under ten times. The chain joins TRBV18 to TRBJ2-1; D possibly corresponds to TRBD2 (6 bases). Per the germline V gene, CDR1 is KGHSH and CDR2 is LQKENI. V was pared by 2 bases and J by 4 bases, with 12 bases between. This CDR3 contains 15 residues. The CDR3 DNA reads as TGTGCCAGCTCACCAGGAGTAGCGGATTACAATGAGCAGTTCTTC. It translates to CASSPGVADYNEQFF.

The rearrangement uses TRBV25-1 and TRBJ2-1; a possible D gene is TRBD2 (6 bases). Germline loops: CDR1 MGHDK, CDR2 SYGVNS. The ends were cut back, 2 bases at V and 7 bases at J, with 21 bases in the middle. CDR3 length: 17 residues. CDR3 protein: CASSEIGSRQEKNEQFF. In DNA form, the CDR3 reads TGTGCCAGCAGTGAAATCGGGAGCCGGCAGGAGAAGAATGAGCAGTTCTTC.

The V call is TRBV12-3 or TRBV12-4, the J call TRBJ1-2; unclear D gene. V lost 7 bases to trimming and J lost 0 bases, with 12 bases between them. This CDR3 contains 14 residues. The CDR3 is CASTLSTSNYGYTF. In DNA, the CDR3 is TGTGCCAGCACTCTCAGCACCTCTAACTATGGCTACACCTTC.